The 12 T cell receptor beta chains listed next were all sequenced from one sample in a study of cytomegalovirus exposure and HLA in healthy donors. The PCR contained 60 Vbeta and 13 Jbeta primers. Produced via immunoSEQ multiplex PCR; TCRdb's table is partial and in-frame only. There are about 150,000 clones in the sample; around 75% occur only once, and roughly 10% lies in the top ten. Sequenced input: PBMCs. These receptors came from a man in his late teens or twenties in good health and CMV-seropositive.

J is TRBJ1-1 and V is TRBV30; no clear D gene. Between the trimmed V and J ends, which lost 2 bases and 1 base, there was a span of 11 bases. The CDR3 sequence is 14 residues long. Germline CDR1 is GTSNPN and CDR2 is SVGIG (reference sequence). The CDR3 DNA is TGTGCCTGGAGTAAGAGAATAAAGAACACTGAAGCTTTCTTT. As protein: CAWSKRIKNTEAFF.

The rearrangement uses TRBV10-1 and TRBJ2-7, with TRBD2 identical over 12 bases. The junction had 6 bases not matched to a gene; V was cut back by 3 bases and J by 3 bases. The V gene's germline CDR1 is WNHNN and CDR2 SYGVQD (reference sequence). This CDR3 comprises 16 residues. This CDR3 reads CASSDPTSGSVYEQYF. CDR3 sequence (DNA): TGCGCCAGCAGTGACCCGACTAGCGGGAGCGTCTACGAGCAGTACTTC.

The chain joins TRBV27 to TRBJ2-7, with a tentative D call TRBD2 (6 bases). The CDR3 has 14 amino acids. The ends were cut back, 6 bases at V and 3 bases at J, with 15 bases in the middle. CDR1 MNHEY and CDR2 SMNVEV come from the germline V gene (reference sequence). The CDR3 sequence: CASSLSGDFYEQYF. The CDR3 region has the DNA TGTGCCAGCAGCCTATCCGGGGACTTCTACGAGCAGTACTTC.

This clone has just a few counts. The gene calls are TRBV4-1 and TRBJ1-2; D ambiguous. The CDR3 totals 13 residues. The germline gives CDR1 MGHRA, CDR2 YSYEKL. Trimming took off 1 base at V and 4 bases at J, with 7 bases between the two ends. CDR3 region: CASSQGGIYGYTF. The CDR3 region has the DNA TGCGCCAGCAGCCAAGGAGGGATCTATGGCTACACCTTC.

This chain uses TRBV4-1 with TRBJ2-1, with 12 positions matching TRBD2. CDR1 and CDR2 from the germline V gene are MGHRA and YSYEKL. The ends lost 4 bases at V and 5 bases at J; junction bases unmatched: 6. The CDR3 loop spans 16 amino acids. The CDR3 sequence is CASSPLGLAGDNEQFF. CDR3 nucleotide sequence: TGCGCCAGCAGCCCTCTGGGACTAGCGGGTGACAATGAGCAGTTCTTC.

The chain links TRBV6-9 to TRBJ2-5; 11 nucleotides align to TRBD2. After removal of 6 bases from V and 2 bases from J, the junction contained 5 bases not matched to a gene. CDR3 length: 15 residues. Germline loops: CDR1 MNHGY, CDR2 SVAAGI. CDR3 sequence: CASSRLAGPQETQYF. The CDR3 bases are TGTGCCAGCAGCCGACTAGCGGGACCACAAGAGACCCAGTACTTC.

The chain recombines TRBV5-1 with TRBJ2-5, with a tentative D call TRBD1 (6 bases). Germline V gives CDR1 SGHRS, CDR2 YFSETQ. The V gene lost 4 bases and the J gene lost 1 base, with 14 bases spanning the gap. This CDR3 spans 15 amino acids. The CDR3 DNA reads as TGCGCCAGCAGCCAAACAGGGATTCTCCAAGAGACCCAGTACTTC. Amino acids: CASSQTGILQETQYF.

This clone was recorded a few times. DNA for the CDR3: TGCGCCAGCGGCCGGGACACAGATGGCTACACCTTC. This gives the protein CASGRDTDGYTF. V and J are TRBV23-1 and TRBJ1-2, with a weak D call TRBD1 (6 bases). TRBV23-1 belongs to the ORF category, with a function that is uncertain. V dropped 8 bases and J dropped 6 bases, with 13 bases sitting between them. The CDR3 covers 12 residues.

About this clone: Germline is not matched at one junction end, which may reflect a read error. V is TRBV7-9 and J is TRBJ1-1; D possibly corresponds to TRBD1 (5 bases). The CDR3 is 14 residues long. Germline loops: CDR1 SEHNR, CDR2 FQNEAQ (reference sequence). CDR3 in DNA: TGTTCCAGCAGCTTAACCGGACAGAACACTGAAGCTTTCTTT. It codes for CSSSLTGQNTEAFF. The full variable domain, in which reference TRBV7-9 and TRBJ1-1 provide the parts outside the CDR3, is DTGVSQNPRHKITKRGQNVTFRCDPISEHNRLYWYRQTLGQGPEFLTYFQNEAQLEKSRLLSDRFSAERPKGSFSTLEIQRTEQGDSAMYLCSSSLTGQNTEAFFGQGTRLTVV.

This clone was detected a few times. The chain employs TRBV11-3 and TRBJ2-1; TRBD1 is a possible D gene (6 bases). Trimming left V 8 bases short and J 8 bases short, with 16 bases between. Germline lookup yields CDR1 SGHNT and CDR2 YENEEA. CDR3 length equals 13 residues. Here the CDR3 DNA reads TGTGCCAGCGGAGACAGGACAAGCGATGAGCAGTTCTTC. Encoded protein: CASGDRTSDEQFF.

The chain combines TRBV7-2 with TRBJ2-5, with 7 nucleotides matching TRBD1. J gave up 3 bases and V 6 bases, and 4 bases lay outside the gene matches. This CDR3 comprises 13 residues. CDR1 is SGHTA, CDR2 FQGNSA, per germline. CDR3 DNA sequence: TGTGCCAGCAGTTATGGGACAGAAGAGACCCAGTACTTC. This encodes CASSYGTEETQYF.

The J gene is TRBJ1-1, the V gene TRBV9, with D perhaps TRBD1 (5 bases). The germline V and J ends were trimmed by 0 bases and 8 bases, with 11 bases remaining between them. This CDR3 comprises 13 residues. CDR1 SGDLS and CDR2 YYNGEE come from the germline V gene. The CDR3: CASSVVQKGEAFF. The DNA of the CDR3 is TGTGCCAGCAGCGTAGTTCAGAAGGGGGAAGCTTTCTTT.